What follows describes a single T cell receptor (beta chain). Its antigen remains unidentified. The data are from a study of blood T cells in healthy people across ages. Study results and limitations: A conclusive naive versus antigen-experienced comparison was prevented by the unsorted PBMCs. A greater number of naive CD4+ cells and higher diversity distinguished long-lived donors from aged donors.

The second PCR ran roughly 7 to 11 cycles with a sample-barcoded 5' primer and J-beta primers. Every cDNA was tagged by a template-switch adaptor with 12 random nucleotides. TCRdb called the 5' RACE reads again in MiXCR, with one record for every CDR3 protein. The data hold about 570,000 distinct CDR3 sequences, with approximately 30% observed a single time. Drawing of peripheral blood yielded roughly 9.3 milliliters from each donor. Looked up from germline, CDR1 is ENHRY and CDR2 is SYGVKD. V dropped 3 bases and J dropped 2; count of bases not matched to a gene: 6. The CDR3 spans 15 residues. This TCR was sampled from a woman in her 70s in good health. The sample was blood. V is TRBV10-3 and J is TRBJ1-2; 7 bases are a match to TRBD1. The chain's CDR3 is CAISDRDRANYGYTF. CDR3 nucleotide sequence: TGTGCCATCAGTGACCGAGACAGGGCCAACTATGGCTACACCTTC.